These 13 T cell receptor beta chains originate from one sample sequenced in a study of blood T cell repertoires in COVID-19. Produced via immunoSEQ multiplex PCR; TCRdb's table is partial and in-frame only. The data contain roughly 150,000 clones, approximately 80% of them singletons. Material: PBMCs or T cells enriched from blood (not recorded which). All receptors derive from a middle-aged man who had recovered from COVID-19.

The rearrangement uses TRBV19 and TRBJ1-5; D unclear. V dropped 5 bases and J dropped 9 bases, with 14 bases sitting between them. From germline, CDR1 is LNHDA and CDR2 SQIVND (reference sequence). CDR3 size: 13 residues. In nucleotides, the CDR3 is TGTGCCAGTAGTCCCCGGGGAGTGGGGCCCCAGCATTTT. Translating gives CASSPRGVGPQHF. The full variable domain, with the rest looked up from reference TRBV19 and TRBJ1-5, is DGGITQSPKYLFRKEGQNVTLSCEQNLNHDAMYWYRQDPGQGLRLIYYSQIVNDFQKGDIAEGYSVSREKKESFPLTVTSAQKNPTAFYLCASSPRGVGPQHFGDGTRLSIL.

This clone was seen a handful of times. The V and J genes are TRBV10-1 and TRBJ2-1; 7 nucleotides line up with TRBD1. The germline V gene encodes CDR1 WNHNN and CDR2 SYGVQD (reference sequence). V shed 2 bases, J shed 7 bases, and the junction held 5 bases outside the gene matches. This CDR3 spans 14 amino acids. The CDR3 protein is CASSETGARNEQFF. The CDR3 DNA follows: TGCGCCAGCAGTGAGACAGGGGCTCGGAATGAGCAGTTCTTC.

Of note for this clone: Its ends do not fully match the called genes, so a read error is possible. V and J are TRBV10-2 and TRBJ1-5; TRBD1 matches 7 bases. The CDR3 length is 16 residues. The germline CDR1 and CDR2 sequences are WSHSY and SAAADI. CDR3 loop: CASCDRVGADNQPQHF. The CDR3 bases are TGCGCCAGCTGTGACAGGGTGGGTGCAGACAATCAGCCCCAGCATTTT.

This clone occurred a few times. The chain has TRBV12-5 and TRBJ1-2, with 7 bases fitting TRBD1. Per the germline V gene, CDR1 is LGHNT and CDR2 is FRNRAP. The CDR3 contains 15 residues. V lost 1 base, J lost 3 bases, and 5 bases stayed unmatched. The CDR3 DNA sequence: TGTGCTAGTGGTTTGGGAGGGGGCCACTACTATGGCTACACCTTC. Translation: CASGLGGGHYYGYTF.

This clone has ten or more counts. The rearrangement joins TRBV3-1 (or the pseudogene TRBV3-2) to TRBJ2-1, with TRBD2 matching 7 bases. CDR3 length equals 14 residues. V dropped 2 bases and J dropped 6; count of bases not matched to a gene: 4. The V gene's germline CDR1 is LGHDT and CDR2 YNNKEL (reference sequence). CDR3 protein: CASSQRREGNEQFF. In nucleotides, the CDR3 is TGTGCCAGCAGCCAACGTAGGGAGGGCAATGAGCAGTTCTTC.

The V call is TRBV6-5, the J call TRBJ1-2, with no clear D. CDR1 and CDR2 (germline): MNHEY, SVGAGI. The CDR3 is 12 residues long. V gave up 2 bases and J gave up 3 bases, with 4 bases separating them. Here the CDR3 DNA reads TGTGCCAGCAGTTACCGGGACTATGGCTACACCTTC. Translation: CASSYRDYGYTF.

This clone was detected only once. CDR3 sequence reads: CASSVGQGVGTGELFF. The CDR3 DNA reads as TGTGCCAGCAGTGTTGGCCAGGGGGTGGGCACCGGGGAGCTGTTTTTT. The chain uses TRBV2 and TRBJ2-2, with TRBD1 matching 7 bases. The CDR3 contains 16 residues. V shed 4 bases and J 4 bases; nucleotides not matched to a gene: 9. Germline V gene lookup returns CDR1 SNHLY and CDR2 FYNNEI.

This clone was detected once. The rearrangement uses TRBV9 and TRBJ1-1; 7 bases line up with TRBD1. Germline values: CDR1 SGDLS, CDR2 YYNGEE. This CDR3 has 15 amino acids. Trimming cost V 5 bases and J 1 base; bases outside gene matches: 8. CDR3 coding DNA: TGTGCCAGCAGACCGACAGGGCAGCCGAACACTGAAGCTTTCTTT. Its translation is CASRPTGQPNTEAFF.

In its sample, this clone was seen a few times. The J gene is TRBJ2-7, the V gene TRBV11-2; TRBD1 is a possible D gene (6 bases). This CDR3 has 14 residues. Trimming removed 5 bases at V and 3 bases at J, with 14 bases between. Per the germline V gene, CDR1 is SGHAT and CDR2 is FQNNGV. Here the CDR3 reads CASSGGVGVYEQYF. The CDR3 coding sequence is TGTGCCAGCAGCGGGGGCGTGGGGGTCTACGAGCAGTACTTC.

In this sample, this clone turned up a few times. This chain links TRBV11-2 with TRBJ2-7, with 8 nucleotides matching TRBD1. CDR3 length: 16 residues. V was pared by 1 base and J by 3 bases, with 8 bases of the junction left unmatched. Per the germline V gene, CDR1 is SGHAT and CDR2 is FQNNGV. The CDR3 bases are TGTGCCAGCAGCTTAGGTACAGGGGGAGAACACTACGAGCAGTACTTC. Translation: CASSLGTGGEHYEQYF.

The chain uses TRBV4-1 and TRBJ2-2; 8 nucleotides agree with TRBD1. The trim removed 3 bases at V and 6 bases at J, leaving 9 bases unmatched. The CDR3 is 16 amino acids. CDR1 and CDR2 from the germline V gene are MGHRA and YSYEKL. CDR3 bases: TGCGCCAGCAGCCATACACCTGACAGGGGTCCCGGGGAGCTGTTTTTT. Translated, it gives CASSHTPDRGPGELFF.

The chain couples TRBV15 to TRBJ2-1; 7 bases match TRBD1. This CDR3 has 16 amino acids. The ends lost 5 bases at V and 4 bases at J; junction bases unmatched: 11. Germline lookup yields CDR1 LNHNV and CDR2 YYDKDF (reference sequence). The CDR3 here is CATSGRRGPDYNEQFF. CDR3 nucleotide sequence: TGTGCCACCAGCGGTAGAAGGGGGCCCGATTACAATGAGCAGTTCTTC.

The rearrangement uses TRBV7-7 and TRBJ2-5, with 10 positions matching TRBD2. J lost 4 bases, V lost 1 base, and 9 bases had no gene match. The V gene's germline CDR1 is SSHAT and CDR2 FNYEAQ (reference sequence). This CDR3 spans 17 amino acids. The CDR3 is CASSLGSSGGALETQYF. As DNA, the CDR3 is TGTGCCAGCAGCTTAGGGTCGAGCGGGGGGGCCCTAGAGACCCAGTACTTC. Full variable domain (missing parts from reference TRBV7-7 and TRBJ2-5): GAGVSQSPRYKVTKRGQDVTLRCDPISSHATLYWYQQALGQGPEFLTYFNYEAQPDKSGLPSDRFSAERPEGSISTLTIQRTEQRDSAMYRCASSLGSSGGALETQYFGPGTRLLVL.